The next 3 T cell receptor beta chains were all read from a single sample in a study of post-analysis software for immune sequencing data. Carried by the TCR beta cDNA libraries were unique molecular identifiers. Each CDR3 protein gets one entry after TCRdb re-called the PCR reads with MiXCR. This repertoire shows 430,000 or so distinct CDR3 sequences, 30% to 45% found once; its top ten account for under 9%. Study observations and caveats: Patients carried four or five TRBV segments more frequently than controls did, and TRBV5-6, TRBV5-1 and TRBV20-1 were among them.

No cognate antigen is known for these TCRs. Sequenced: blood. The source of these receptors is a girl aged 2 to 9 with multiple sclerosis.

In the case of this clonotype: The junction differs from germline at one of its ends, possibly a read error. The J gene is TRBJ2-1, the V gene TRBV5-1, with D perhaps TRBD1 (6 bases). The CDR3 length is 16 residues. The germline V gene has CDR1 SGHRS and CDR2 YFSETQ. CDR3 residues: CASTLGSGVRYNEQFF. In DNA, the CDR3 is TGCGCCAGCACCTTGGGTTCAGGGGTCCGCTACAATGAGCAGTTCTTC.

The V gene is TRBV7-2, the J gene TRBJ2-7; D may be TRBD2 (6 bases). CDR1 and CDR2 (germline): SGHTA, FQGNSA. V dropped 11 bases and J dropped 4 bases, with 15 bases sitting between them. This CDR3 region has 12 residues. The CDR3 DNA is TGTGCCTGCGGGACGGCTCGGTACGAGCAGTACTTC. Protein sequence: CACGTARYEQYF.

This clonotype has just a few counts. The chain uses TRBV5-5 and TRBJ2-7; TRBD2 agrees at 11 bases. The CDR3 spans 18 residues. With V trimmed by 0 bases and J by 1 base, 9 bases remained unmatched. Germline assignment: CDR1 SGHKS and CDR2 YYEKEE (reference sequence). As DNA, the CDR3 is TGTGCCAGCAGCTTGGGTCAGACTTTAGCGGGAGGGTCCTACGAGCAGTACTTC. Its translation is CASSLGQTLAGGSYEQYF.